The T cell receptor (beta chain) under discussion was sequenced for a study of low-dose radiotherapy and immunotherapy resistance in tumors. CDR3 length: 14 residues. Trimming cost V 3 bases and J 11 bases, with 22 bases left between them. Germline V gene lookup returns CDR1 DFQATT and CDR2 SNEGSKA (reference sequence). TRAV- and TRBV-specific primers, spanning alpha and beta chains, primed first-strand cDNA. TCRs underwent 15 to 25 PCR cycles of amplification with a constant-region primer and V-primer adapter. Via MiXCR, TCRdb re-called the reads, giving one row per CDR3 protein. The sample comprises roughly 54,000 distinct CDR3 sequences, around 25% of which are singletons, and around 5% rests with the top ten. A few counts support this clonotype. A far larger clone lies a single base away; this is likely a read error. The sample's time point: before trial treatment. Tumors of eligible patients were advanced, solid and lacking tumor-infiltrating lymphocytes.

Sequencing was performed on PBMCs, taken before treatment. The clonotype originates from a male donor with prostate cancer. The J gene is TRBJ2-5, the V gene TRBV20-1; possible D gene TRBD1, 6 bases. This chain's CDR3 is CSASNPVWDNEQYF. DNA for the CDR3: TGCAGTGCTAGCAATCCGGTGTGGGACAATGAGCAGTACTTC.